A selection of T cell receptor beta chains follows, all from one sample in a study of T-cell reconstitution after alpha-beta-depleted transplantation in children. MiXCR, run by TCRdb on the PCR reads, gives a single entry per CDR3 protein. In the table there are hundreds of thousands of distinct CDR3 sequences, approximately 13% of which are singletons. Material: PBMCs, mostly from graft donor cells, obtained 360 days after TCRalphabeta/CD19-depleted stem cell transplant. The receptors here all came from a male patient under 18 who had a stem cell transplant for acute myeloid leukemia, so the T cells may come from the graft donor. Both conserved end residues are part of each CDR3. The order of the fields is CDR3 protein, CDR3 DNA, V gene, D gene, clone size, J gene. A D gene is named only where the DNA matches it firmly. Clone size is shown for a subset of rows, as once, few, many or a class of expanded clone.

CDR3aa: CASNSGTPSDTQYF
CDR3nt: TGCGCCAGCAATTCCGGGACTCCGAGTGATACGCAGTATTTT
v_gene: TRBV5-1
d_gene: .
abundance: many
j_gene: TRBJ2-3

CDR3aa: CSAVEDTQYF
CDR3nt: TGCAGTGCCGTCGAGGATACGCAGTATTTT
v_gene: TRBV20-1
d_gene: .
abundance: few
j_gene: TRBJ2-3

CDR3aa: CSVKDSNQPQHF
CDR3nt: TGCAGCGTTAAAGACAGCAATCAGCCCCAGCATTTT
v_gene: TRBV29-1
d_gene: .
abundance: .
j_gene: TRBJ1-5

CDR3aa: CSVESSASYEQYF
CDR3nt: TGCAGCGTTGAGTCTAGCGCCTCTTACGAGCAGTACTTC
v_gene: TRBV29-1
d_gene: .
abundance: few
j_gene: TRBJ2-7

CDR3aa: CASSQLAGATDTQYF
CDR3nt: TGCGCCAGCAGCCAACTAGCGGGAGCCACAGATACGCAGTATTTT
v_gene: TRBV4-3
d_gene: TRBD2
abundance: .
j_gene: TRBJ2-3

CDR3aa: CASRRGWRQYF
CDR3nt: TGTGCCAGTAGGAGGGGATGGAGGCAGTACTTC
v_gene: TRBV19
d_gene: .
abundance: few
j_gene: TRBJ2-7

CDR3aa: CASSSLLEQFF
CDR3nt: TGTGCCAGCAGCTCCTTGCTTGAGCAGTTCTTC
v_gene: TRBV7-8
d_gene: .
abundance: few
j_gene: TRBJ2-1

CDR3aa: CASSLGLVGLYNEQFF
CDR3nt: TGTGCCAGCAGCTTAGGACTAGTTGGTCTTTACAATGAGCAGTTCTTC
v_gene: TRBV7-3
d_gene: TRBD2
abundance: few
j_gene: TRBJ2-1

CDR3aa: CSARWTYSGF
CDR3nt: TGCAGTGCTAGGTGGACCTATAGCGGCTTC
v_gene: TRBV20-1
d_gene: .
abundance: .
j_gene: TRBJ2-7

CDR3aa: CASSQDRLAGVGEQYF
CDR3nt: TGTGCCAGCAGCCAAGATAGGCTAGCGGGAGTGGGGGAGCAGTACTTC
v_gene: TRBV4-2
d_gene: TRBD2
abundance: few
j_gene: TRBJ2-7

CDR3aa: CASSQRGGRAYNEQFF
CDR3nt: TGTGCCAGCAGTCAAAGGGGCGGGAGGGCCTACAATGAGCAGTTCTTC
v_gene: TRBV6-2/TRBV6-3
d_gene: TRBD2
abundance: many
j_gene: TRBJ2-1

CDR3aa: CASSFPHRADEQFF
CDR3nt: TGTGCCAGCAGTTTCCCCCACAGGGCGGATGAGCAGTTCTTC
v_gene: TRBV27
d_gene: .
abundance: few
j_gene: TRBJ2-1

CDR3aa: CASSKYAYNEQFF
CDR3nt: TGTGCCAGCAGTAAATATGCCTACAATGAGCAGTTCTTC
v_gene: TRBV12-3/TRBV12-4
d_gene: .
abundance: few
j_gene: TRBJ2-1

CDR3aa: CASSQLAAAYNEQFF
CDR3nt: TGTGCCAGCAGCCAACTAGCGGCCGCCTACAATGAGCAGTTCTTC
v_gene: TRBV3-1
d_gene: TRBD2
abundance: .
j_gene: TRBJ2-1

CDR3aa: CARGPLGRDNEQFF
CDR3nt: TGTGCCAGGGGTCCCCTCGGACGGGACAATGAGCAGTTCTTC
v_gene: TRBV13
d_gene: .
abundance: many
j_gene: TRBJ2-1

CDR3aa: CASSPVPGTEQFF
CDR3nt: TGTGCCAGCAGCCCAGTCCCCGGCACTGAGCAGTTCTTC
v_gene: TRBV6-4
d_gene: .
abundance: .
j_gene: TRBJ2-1

CDR3aa: CASSHGGGTSLNEQFF
CDR3nt: TGCGCCAGCAGCCATGGGGGGGGGACTAGCCTTAATGAGCAGTTCTTC
v_gene: TRBV4-3
d_gene: TRBD2
abundance: .
j_gene: TRBJ2-1

CDR3aa: CASTPGVSSYNEQFF
CDR3nt: TGTGCCAGCACCCCTGGGGTAAGCTCCTACAATGAGCAGTTCTTC
v_gene: TRBV7-2
d_gene: .
abundance: few
j_gene: TRBJ2-1

CDR3aa: CASKWRDSGNTIYF
CDR3nt: TGTGCCAGCAAGTGGCGGGACTCTGGAAACACCATATATTTT
v_gene: TRBV28
d_gene: .
abundance: few
j_gene: TRBJ1-3

CDR3aa: CATSPGWRYNEQFF
CDR3nt: TGTGCCACCAGTCCGGGGTGGAGATACAATGAGCAGTTCTTC
v_gene: TRBV24-1
d_gene: .
abundance: many
j_gene: TRBJ2-1

CDR3aa: CASMGGSAYEQYF
CDR3nt: TGTGCCAGCATGGGGGGGTCCGCCTACGAGCAGTACTTC
v_gene: TRBV28
d_gene: TRBD2
abundance: many
j_gene: TRBJ2-7

CDR3aa: CASSLIGLAGGPSYNEQFF
CDR3nt: TGTGCCAGCAGCCTAATCGGACTAGCGGGAGGGCCTTCCTACAATGAGCAGTTCTTC
v_gene: TRBV7-3
d_gene: TRBD2
abundance: .
j_gene: TRBJ2-1

CDR3aa: CASSQAARVNNEQFF
CDR3nt: TGCGCCAGCAGCCAAGCGGCGCGGGTGAACAATGAGCAGTTCTTC
v_gene: TRBV4-3
d_gene: .
abundance: .
j_gene: TRBJ2-1

CDR3aa: CASSKPGQVYYGYTF
CDR3nt: TGTGCCAGTAGTAAACCGGGACAGGTCTACTATGGCTACACCTTC
v_gene: TRBV19
d_gene: TRBD1
abundance: .
j_gene: TRBJ1-2

CDR3aa: CSVDTGQGNTDTQYF
CDR3nt: TGCAGCGTTGATACGGGACAGGGGAACACAGATACGCAGTATTTT
v_gene: TRBV29-1
d_gene: TRBD1
abundance: many
j_gene: TRBJ2-3

CDR3aa: CSVYPDHTQYF
CDR3nt: TGCAGCGTGTATCCAGACCATACGCAGTATTTT
v_gene: TRBV29-1
d_gene: .
abundance: few
j_gene: TRBJ2-3

CDR3aa: CASSQAAGRRETQYF
CDR3nt: TGTGCCAGCAGCCAAGCAGCAGGGAGGCGGGAGACCCAGTACTTC
v_gene: TRBV3-1
d_gene: .
abundance: many
j_gene: TRBJ2-5

CDR3aa: CASSFTPTSYEQYF
CDR3nt: TGTGCCAGCAGCTTCACGCCGACCTCCTACGAGCAGTACTTC
v_gene: TRBV5-6
d_gene: .
abundance: .
j_gene: TRBJ2-7

CDR3aa: CASSQDGQGASTDTQYF
CDR3nt: TGCGCCAGCAGCCAAGATGGACAGGGGGCGAGCACAGATACGCAGTATTTT
v_gene: TRBV4-3
d_gene: TRBD1
abundance: few
j_gene: TRBJ2-3

CDR3aa: CSVERDTTYEQYF
CDR3nt: TGCAGCGTCGAAAGGGACACCACCTACGAGCAGTACTTC
v_gene: TRBV29-1
d_gene: .
abundance: .
j_gene: TRBJ2-7

CDR3aa: CASSLSSGSGSREQYF
CDR3nt: TGTGCCAGCAGCCTCTCTTCCGGGAGCGGGTCCCGCGAGCAGTACTTC
v_gene: TRBV7-9
d_gene: .
abundance: few
j_gene: TRBJ2-7

CDR3aa: CASSLEGTRVYEQYF
CDR3nt: TGTGCCAGCAGCTTAGAGGGGACTAGGGTCTACGAGCAGTACTTC
v_gene: TRBV7-2
d_gene: TRBD2
abundance: .
j_gene: TRBJ2-7

CDR3aa: CAWNPLAKNIQYF
CDR3nt: TGTGCCTGGAACCCTCTAGCCAAAAACATTCAGTACTTC
v_gene: TRBV30
d_gene: .
abundance: many
j_gene: TRBJ2-4

CDR3aa: CASSYFGTSAPSGRGTDTQYF
CDR3nt: TGTGCCAGCAGTTACTTCGGGACAAGTGCACCTAGCGGGAGAGGAACAGATACGCAGTATTTT
v_gene: TRBV6-2/TRBV6-3
d_gene: TRBD2
abundance: .
j_gene: TRBJ2-3

CDR3aa: CASSYSRAGAYNEQFF
CDR3nt: TGTGCCAGCAGTTACTCGAGAGCGGGAGCCTACAATGAGCAGTTCTTC
v_gene: TRBV6-5
d_gene: TRBD2
abundance: .
j_gene: TRBJ2-1

CDR3aa: CASSLGVGARTGELFF
CDR3nt: TGTGCCAGCAGCTTAGGCGTCGGGGCGAGGACCGGGGAGCTGTTTTTT
v_gene: TRBV7-2
d_gene: .
abundance: few
j_gene: TRBJ2-2

CDR3aa: CASSPPETQYF
CDR3nt: TGTGCCAGCTCACCACCTGAGACCCAGTACTTC
v_gene: TRBV18
d_gene: .
abundance: .
j_gene: TRBJ2-5

CDR3aa: CASSQLDRDDEQYF
CDR3nt: TGTGCCAGCAGCCAATTGGACAGGGATGATGAGCAGTACTTC
v_gene: TRBV4-2
d_gene: TRBD1
abundance: few
j_gene: TRBJ2-7

CDR3aa: CASSSGDSGNTEAFF
CDR3nt: TGTGCCAGCAGCAGCGGGGACAGTGGAAACACTGAAGCTTTCTTT
v_gene: TRBV7-6
d_gene: TRBD1
abundance: .
j_gene: TRBJ1-1

CDR3aa: CSASGLASTSYNEQFF
CDR3nt: TGCAGTGCTAGTGGTTTAGCGAGCACCTCCTACAATGAGCAGTTCTTC
v_gene: TRBV20-1
d_gene: .
abundance: .
j_gene: TRBJ2-1

CDR3aa: CASSFWGAEETQYF
CDR3nt: TGTGCCAGCAGTTTCTGGGGGGCCGAAGAGACCCAGTACTTC
v_gene: TRBV12-3/TRBV12-4
d_gene: .
abundance: .
j_gene: TRBJ2-5

CDR3aa: CAWSVLSGLSEQFF
CDR3nt: TGTGCCTGGAGTGTATTATCGGGGCTTAGTGAGCAGTTCTTC
v_gene: TRBV30
d_gene: .
abundance: .
j_gene: TRBJ2-1

CDR3aa: CASSFAGFATNEKLFF
CDR3nt: TGTGCCAGCAGCTTCGCAGGGTTTGCAACTAATGAAAAACTGTTTTTT
v_gene: TRBV3-1
d_gene: .
abundance: few
j_gene: TRBJ1-4

CDR3aa: CSVEGDRGSYEQYF
CDR3nt: TGCAGCGTTGAAGGGGACAGGGGTTCCTACGAGCAGTACTTC
v_gene: TRBV29-1
d_gene: TRBD1
abundance: .
j_gene: TRBJ2-7

CDR3aa: CSASGTGDEQFF
CDR3nt: TGCAGTGCTAGCGGTACAGGGGATGAGCAGTTCTTC
v_gene: TRBV20-1
d_gene: TRBD1
abundance: many
j_gene: TRBJ2-1

CDR3aa: CSGQGVNYGYTF
CDR3nt: TGCAGCGGGCAGGGGGTTAACTATGGCTACACCTTC
v_gene: TRBV29-1
d_gene: TRBD1
abundance: many
j_gene: TRBJ1-2

CDR3aa: CASSGRAAFYEQYF
CDR3nt: TGTGCCAGCAGCGGGAGGGCCGCCTTCTACGAGCAGTACTTC
v_gene: TRBV28
d_gene: TRBD2
abundance: .
j_gene: TRBJ2-7

CDR3aa: CASSLETTLEQFF
CDR3nt: TGCGCCAGCAGCTTGGAGACGACTCTTGAGCAGTTCTTC
v_gene: TRBV5-1
d_gene: .
abundance: many
j_gene: TRBJ2-1